This T cell receptor (beta chain) was retrieved from a study of cytomegalovirus exposure and HLA in healthy donors (dated by TCRdb to 2016 to 2017). With respect to the entire study: In an earlier analysis of several hundred of the donors, 250 to 350 Gb of sequence data and about 110 million unique TCR beta sequences from 150 million to 200 million T cells were reported. The T cell repertoires of around 730 subjects were profiled by immunosequencing and related to cytomegalovirus serostatus. Donor age, sex, ethnicity and CMV serostatus were compiled together with the repertoire data. To study patterns of TCR occurrence, a later analysis re-analyzed previously published TCR beta repertoires from hundreds of donors and added high-resolution HLA genotyping. An earlier analysis of more than 450 of the donors used high-throughput TCR beta sequencing to judge whether each TCR beta V gene segment behaved as functional or pseudogenic. The number of typed donors differed by locus: about 629-630 for A, B, C, DRB1 and DQB1; approximately 520 for DQA1; approximately 600 for DPA1; and about 470 for DPB1. Roughly 300 gigabases of sequencing data and 70 million to 85 million unique TCR sequences were included in an early release covering about 700 HLA-typed donors. Because of strong linkage in the cohort, a few DR-DQ haplotypes were treated as single units for association and clustering. HLA typing covered class I and class II loci at four-digit resolution. To predict cytomegalovirus infection status, the study brought together high-throughput TCR immunosequencing, statistical association of individual TCRs with disease status, and machine learning. Of the 398 genotyped donors, 65% to 90% were placed in the genetic ancestry cluster associated with self-reported Caucasian donors. The study aimed to test whether signatures of past pathogen exposure could be identified by cataloging public T cell receptors. Rather than drawing on any new phenotypic data, the later analysis identified candidate immune exposures from TCR beta sequences and the way those sequences occurred across donors. A later genetic analysis took genome-wide SNP genotypes for about 60% of the roughly 670 donors and used that subset as a discovery cohort. A separate validation cohort of roughly 130 different subjects was used in addition to the roughly 670-subject first cohort. Every repertoire in the discovery cohort had been generated on one and the same sequencing platform. Among some 400 genotyped donors of the cohort, an average of around 250,000 unique TCR beta nucleotide sequences was sequenced per donor, of which approximately 19% were non-productive.

The germline V gene provides CDR1 SNHLY and CDR2 FYNNEI. Including the terminal cysteine and phenylalanine, the CDR3 comprises 13 residues. Left in the record is the CDR3 DNA by itself, 39 bases read in frame from the first base. Relative to germline, V is 8 bases shorter and J is 8 bases shorter, with 18 bases between their ends. The cohort comprised fewer than 700 healthy bone marrow donors. All cohort members were sampled while nominally healthy, although unrecorded immune exposures were likely present. The donor tested CMV seropositive and was one of the 289 seropositive cohort members. Each donor provided a peripheral blood sample, and peripheral blood mononuclear cells were used for TCR beta sequencing. Genomic DNA was extracted from the blood cell samples with the Qiagen DNeasy Blood Extraction Kit. Overall study outcomes, separate from this receptor: The classifier was reported to diagnose cytomegalovirus status with high specificity and sensitivity in both the original cohort and the validation cohort. A further reported finding was that TCR beta sequences accurately predicted the HLA-A and HLA-B alleles for most subjects in the first cohort. The only immune exposure information available for the cohort was CMV serostatus. The presence/absence analyses assumed that sequencing depth was roughly uniform across donors, and that assumption may not be true. In a later analysis, TCR association rates were found to vary across HLA loci, with the most associated TCRs seen for DRB1 alleles and the fewest for HLA-C alleles. Strong co-occurrence of HLA alleles, especially DR and DQ, made assigning TCR associations to individual alleles difficult. A later analysis found that most CMV-associated TCR beta chains appeared HLA-restricted, with HLA associations seemingly driven largely by CMV exposure. In this cohort, only TCR beta chains were sequenced, and detectable features were limited by the absence of alpha or paired-chain data. A total of some 180 TCR beta chains were listed by the study as associated with cytomegalovirus. The earlier analysis of some 540 of the donors excluded seventeen rarely observed V segments, including chromosome 9 orphons, because counts were too low. In a later genetic analysis, a missense DCLRE1C variant was associated with V-gene and J-gene trimming of TCR beta chains, and the association was replicated in an independent cohort. In a later analysis, HLA-associated TCR beta chains showed more clonal expansion and lower generation probabilities than non-associated chains that were equally common. Compared with the 666-donor mean, donors in an Asian-associated ancestry cluster had fewer N-insertions in productive TCRs, according to a later genetic analysis. The sequencing pipeline was judged likely to have produced a cluster of highly shared sequence variants as a technical artifact. In vitro tests confirmed that a few of the cytomegalovirus-associated TCR beta chains recognize cytomegalovirus antigens. An earlier analysis of several hundred of the donors showed that most TCR beta V segments appeared in productive rearrangements either about 87% or about 30% of the time, which broadly matched IMGT annotations. Most TCR sequences were observed very rarely across donors, whereas some public TCRs were present in many individuals. Linkage disequilibrium might explain the correlated functional status among segregating V segments, but an unknown experimental factor could not be ruled out. The authors suggested that the approach could potentially be extended to other disease states and immunological phenotypes. The 87-base-pair reads could not distinguish some IMGT-functional V segments, including TRBV6-2 and TRBV6-3, so those segments were excluded. According to a later analysis, parvovirus B19, influenza, CMV and Epstein-Barr virus appeared linked to several top co-occurrence clusters. Because HLA typing was unavailable for some donors at each locus, only the typed subset was used in association tests. At a false discovery rate of 0.05, a later analysis linked 16,000 or so TCR beta sequences to specific HLA alleles.

Worth noting for this clone: Its antigen specificity is not known. Base-call qualities are not available, and no considerably larger clone is one nucleotide away.

Library preparation employed the immunoSEQ multiplex PCR assay. A mixture of 60 forward primers for TCR Vbeta segments and 13 reverse primers for TCR Jbeta segments was used in the multiplex PCR. Amplification of the CDR3 region of rearranged TCR beta genes was performed with a multiplex PCR assay on genomic DNA. The amplified TCR beta libraries were sequenced on the Illumina HiSeq System as 87-base-pair reads. Per the authors' processing: In a later analysis, roughly 80 million unique TCR beta chains were counted across the 500 to 700 repertoires, and around 11 million of these chains were shared by at least two donors. A nearest-neighbor algorithm error-corrected the raw reads and collapsed the reads into unique sequences, merging closely related sequences to remove PCR and sequencing errors. To assign V, D and J gene segments, CDR3 sequences were aligned to IMGT reference sequences. For a sequence to be retained, a match of at least six nucleotides was required to both a V gene segment and a J gene segment. Rearrangements were called productive when the CDR3 lacked stop codons and stayed in frame with V and J; all others were non-productive. CDR3 was defined according to IMGT convention as the region running from the second conserved V-encoded cysteine to the conserved J-encoded phenylalanine. The earlier analysis of some 580 of the donors excluded any sequence lacking an unambiguous match to a single V gene segment. An earlier analysis of approximately 590 of the donors called V segments functional above 56.7% productive rearrangements and segregating when the between-donor standard deviation exceeded 5%. A statistical classification framework was built to diagnose cytomegalovirus status from the catalog of TCR beta chain sequences. In a later analysis, V and J genes were assigned by comparing TCR nucleotide sequences against IMGT/GENE-DB human TR gene sequences. In a later analysis, CDR3 sequences and most-parsimonious VDJ recombination scenarios were assigned using the TCRdist pipeline. A later analysis defined each TCR beta chain by its CDR3 amino acid sequence plus V-gene family, and excluded reads lacking a unique V-gene family. A later analysis removed several hundred highly shared, low-generation-probability nucleotide sequences to deal with suspected cross-contamination and a sequencing artifact. For each public chain, a later analysis derived a clonal expansion index from normalized ranks of inferred template counts within each repertoire. In a later analysis, generation probabilities were computed using a VDJ recombination model fitted to out-of-frame rearrangements, and the results were checked against IGoR. In a later analysis, TCR-TCR, TCR-HLA and TCR-CMV co-occurrence was scored with hypergeometric tests, and a repertoire-size bias correction was applied to TCR pairs. A later analysis estimated false discovery rates by permuting HLA or CMV assignments 20 times. In a later analysis, co-occurring TCRs were grouped using DBSCAN, and TCRdist sequence similarity was added for clustering within HLA-allele-positive subsets. Repertoires with fewer than 30,000 or more than 120,000 public chains, plus five repertoires with anomalous nucleotide sharing, were excluded from co-occurrence clustering. As stored in TCRdb, this immuneACCESS dataset retains in-frame rearrangements with V and J assigned. A fraction of the clones does not appear; measured against another copy, unresolved V genes explain less than half of the discrepancy, and the remainder lacks a known reason. V and J calls and clone size come straight from that table; D and trimming were deduced from the DNA. The sample has fewer than 90,000 clones on record, around 74% of them singletons. About a tenth of the sample goes to the ten largest clones.

The specimen was PBMCs. Here the chain combines TRBV2 and TRBJ1-1; the D gene is unclear. The receptor was derived from a man aged 25-45 years in good health and CMV-seropositive. CDR3 region: CASAAREAAEAFF. The DNA sequence is given as TGTGCCAGCGCGGCAAGAGAGGCGGCGGAAGCTTTCTTT.